A single sample is the source of the 23 T cell receptor beta chains below, sequenced in a study of CD8 T cells in ankylosing spondylitis. Findings and caveats of the study: A TCR beta motif made of eight highly homologous variants seemed typical of ankylosing spondylitis blood.

No cognate antigen is known for these TCRs. In TCRdb, the 5' RACE reads were re-called with MiXCR into one record per CDR3 protein. The sample lists about 500,000 distinct CDR3 sequences; roughly 13% were seen once. Sequenced material: blood, either unsorted or a sorted T cell fraction (not recorded which). All receptors derive from a male donor with ankylosing spondylitis.

The rearrangement links TRBV5-1 to TRBJ2-5, with unresolved D. CDR3 length equals 16 residues. Germline CDR1 SGHRS, CDR2 YFSETQ. V shed 0 bases and J shed 0 bases, with 12 bases lying between them. CDR3 region: CASSLGVTRYQETQYF. As DNA, the CDR3 is TGCGCCAGCAGCTTGGGGGTTACAAGGTACCAAGAGACCCAGTACTTC.

The genes are TRBV7-8 and TRBJ2-7; TRBD2 agrees at 13 bases. The V gene's germline CDR1 is SGHVS and CDR2 FQNEAQ. This CDR3 contains 13 residues. CDR3 nucleotide sequence: TGTGCCAGCAGCTTATCCGGACTAGCGGGAGTTTCCGTC. Amino acid sequence: CASSLSGLAGVSV.

Only a few counts were recorded for this clonotype. The chain combines TRBV29-1 with TRBJ2-1, with D uncertain. Germline-derived CDR1 and CDR2 are SQVTM and ANQGSEA. The V gene lost 8 bases and the J gene lost 3 bases, with 11 bases spanning the gap. The CDR3 covers 12 residues. This CDR3 reads CSLVGNYNEQFF. CDR3 nucleotides: TGCAGCCTCGTTGGGAACTACAATGAGCAGTTCTTC.

This clonotype has just a few counts. The V and J genes are TRBV7-2 and TRBJ1-1; TRBD1 might be the D (5 bases). Germline V gene data show CDR1 as SGHTA and CDR2 as FQGNSA. The length of the CDR3 is 14 residues. Trimming pared 1 base from V and 4 bases from J, leaving 10 bases between. CDR3 protein: CASSLDRYFTEAFF. Here the CDR3 DNA reads TGTGCCAGCAGCTTAGACAGGTATTTCACTGAAGCTTTCTTT.

This clonotype appeared many times. The chain uses TRBV5-4 and TRBJ2-3; a possible D gene is TRBD2 (5 bases). The CDR3 length is 16 residues. The germline CDR1 and CDR2 sequences are SGHNT and YYREEE (reference sequence). The V end lost 0 bases, the J end lost 1 base, and 12 bases lay between the germline ends. CDR3 nucleotides: TGTGCCAGCAGCTTGGGATTCGGTAGCGGCACAGATACGCAGTATTTT. This codes for CASSLGFGSGTDTQYF.

The chain has TRBV12-3 or TRBV12-4 and TRBJ1-6; D perhaps matches TRBD1 (6 bases). Trimming took off 3 bases at V and 9 bases at J, with 9 bases between the two ends. The CDR3 is 13 residues long. CDR3 bases: TGTGCCAGCAGTTTCTCACAGGGTTCACCCCTCCACTTT. Protein product: CASSFSQGSPLHF.

The CDR3: CSVEVTTDGYTF. The CDR3 DNA follows: TGCAGCGTTGAGGTAACGACTGACGGCTACACCTTC. This chain uses TRBV29-1 with TRBJ1-2; no firm D call. The CDR3 runs to 12 residues. Between the trimmed V and J ends, which lost 3 bases and 8 bases, there was a span of 13 bases. The germline V gene encodes CDR1 SQVTM and CDR2 ANQGSEA.

This clonotype was seen repeatedly, ten times or more. V and J are TRBV12-3 or TRBV12-4 and TRBJ2-1, with 7 bases lining up with TRBD2. The CDR3 covers 14 residues. V trimming: 3 bases; J trimming: 6 bases; junction bases outside the gene matches: 5. In DNA form, the CDR3 reads TGTGCCAGCAGTTTGGGGACTATCCTCAATGAGCAGTTCTTC. It translates to CASSLGTILNEQFF.

This clonotype was seen more than once but under ten times. This rearrangement joins TRBV5-1 to TRBJ2-5; TRBD2 aligns across 16 bases. This CDR3 contains 16 residues. Germline assignment: CDR1 SGHRS and CDR2 YFSETQ. Germline trimming cut 5 bases from V and 4 bases from J; bases unmatched to any gene: 5. CDR3 nucleotides: TGCGCCAGCAGGACGGGACTAGCGGGAGGGGCAGAGACCCAGTACTTC. Translation: CASRTGLAGGAETQYF.

The V and J genes are TRBV24-1 and TRBJ2-1, with TRBD2 identical over 10 bases. The ends lost 1 base at V and 0 bases at J; junction bases unmatched: 5. CDR1 is KGHDR and CDR2 is SFDVKD in the germline V gene. CDR3 length equals 18 residues. Here the CDR3 DNA reads TGTGCCACCAGTGATTTCAGCGGGAGGGCCGGCTCCTACAATGAGCAGTTCTTC. Translation: CATSDFSGRAGSYNEQFF.

This clonotype was seen only a few times. The V call is TRBV2, the J call TRBJ2-2; D is unclear. Looked up from germline, CDR1 is SNHLY and CDR2 is FYNNEI. V was shortened by 4 bases and J by 0 bases, with 9 bases between the two germline ends. This CDR3 comprises 15 residues. The CDR3 nucleotides read TGTGCCAGCAGTGGAGTCAGAGCGAACACCGGGGAGCTGTTTTTT. Translating gives CASSGVRANTGELFF.

The chain joins TRBV6-1 to TRBJ2-3, with D possibly matching TRBD1 (5 bases). The V gene lost 6 bases and the J gene lost 0 bases, with 13 bases spanning the gap. The CDR3 totals 15 residues. Germline CDR1 is MNHNS and CDR2 is SASEGT. CDR3 nucleotide sequence: TGTGCCAGCAGCCAGGGTAGGGGAAGCACAGATACGCAGTATTTT. This translates into CASSQGRGSTDTQYF.

This rearrangement joins TRBV19 to TRBJ1-1; D is uncertain. Germline V gene lookup returns CDR1 LNHDA and CDR2 SQIVND (reference sequence). The V end lost 6 bases, the J end lost 0 bases, and 14 bases lay between the germline ends. There are 15 residues in the CDR3. CDR3 nucleotides: TGTGCCAGTAGCCGAGATGGGCGGATGAACACTGAAGCTTTCTTT. Residues: CASSRDGRMNTEAFF.

The chain couples TRBV6-1 to TRBJ2-5; perhaps D is TRBD1 or TRBD2 (5 bases each). V lost 5 bases, J lost 4 bases, and 14 bases lay in between. This CDR3 spans 14 amino acids. Looked up from germline, CDR1 is MNHNS and CDR2 is SASEGT. Written as DNA, the CDR3 is TGTGCCAGCAGTATGGGAGAAGGGGTAGAGACCCAGTACTTC. Protein sequence: CASSMGEGVETQYF.

This clonotype turned up a few times. The gene calls are TRBV15 and TRBJ1-5; D gene ambiguous. The V and J ends lost 4 bases and 6 bases respectively, with 16 bases between them. The CDR3 loop spans 15 amino acids. In germline, CDR1 is LNHNV, CDR2 YYDKDF (reference sequence). The CDR3 loop is CATSIPSWGAQPQHF. The CDR3 DNA sequence: TGTGCCACCAGCATTCCATCTTGGGGTGCTCAGCCCCAGCATTTT.

The chain recombines TRBV9 with TRBJ2-7, with TRBD2 matching over 14 bases. Germline lookup yields CDR1 SGDLS and CDR2 YYNGEE. V dropped 1 base and J dropped 6; count of bases not matched to a gene: 6. The CDR3 is 16 residues long. The DNA for the CDR3 is TGTGCCAGCAGCGTACGGGGACTAGCGGGAGTTAGCGAGCAGTACTTC. It codes for CASSVRGLAGVSEQYF.

J is TRBJ2-7 and V is TRBV4-2; D is perhaps TRBD1 or TRBD2 (6 bases each). Deletions cut 4 bases from V and 7 bases from J, with 17 bases between. In germline, CDR1 is LGHNA, CDR2 YNFKEQ. The CDR3 spans 14 residues. The CDR3 loop is CASSREGGAGEQYF. The CDR3 DNA reads TGTGCCAGCAGCCGCGAGGGGGGCGCGGGGGAGCAGTACTTC.

This clonotype was detected a few times. The CDR3 here is CASSPLGQGDNEQFF. For the CDR3, the DNA is TGTGCCAGCAGTCCCCTAGGACAGGGTGACAATGAGCAGTTCTTC. The rearrangement uses TRBV12-3 or TRBV12-4 and TRBJ2-1; TRBD1 matches 8 bases. This CDR3 comprises 15 residues. V shed 5 bases, J shed 5 bases, and the junction held 8 bases outside the gene matches.

This clonotype was counted at least ten times. The V and J genes are TRBV10-2 and TRBJ2-2; D unresolved. V lost 0 bases and J lost 4, with 15 bases in between. The CDR3 sequence is 17 residues long. The germline V gene has CDR1 WSHSY and CDR2 SAAADI. The CDR3 spells CASSESLWQTITGELFF. CDR3 in DNA: TGCGCCAGCAGTGAGTCGCTGTGGCAAACAATCACCGGGGAGCTGTTTTTT.

This clonotype turned up a few times. The rearrangement links TRBV20-1 to TRBJ2-1; tentatively, D is TRBD2 (6 bases). Trimming removed 6 bases from V and 3 bases from J, with 15 bases in between. CDR1 is DFQATT and CDR2 is SNEGSKA in the germline V gene (reference sequence). The CDR3 has 14 amino acids. CDR3 sequence: CSALGGSGYNEQFF. As DNA, the CDR3 is TGCAGTGCCCTCGGCGGTAGCGGCTACAATGAGCAGTTCTTC.

The table lists this clonotype with a few counts. This CDR3 reads CASSPDSGHEQFF. CDR3 nucleotides: TGTGCCAGCAGCCCAGACTCCGGGCATGAGCAGTTCTTC. This chain connects TRBV7-7 to TRBJ2-1; D remains ambiguous. CDR1 is SSHAT and CDR2 is FNYEAQ in the germline V gene (reference sequence). The CDR3 has 13 amino acids. V was pared by 5 bases and J by 8 bases, with 13 bases between.

This clonotype was seen ten or more times. J is TRBJ2-1 and V is TRBV12-3 or TRBV12-4; 8 bases map to TRBD2. With V trimmed by 6 bases and J by 7 bases, 8 bases remained unmatched. The length of the CDR3 is 14 residues. This CDR3 reads CASRRLPSGNEQFF. For the CDR3, the DNA is TGTGCCAGCAGGAGACTACCTAGCGGGAATGAGCAGTTCTTC.

The chain employs TRBV28 and TRBJ1-1; D is uncertain. Germline V CDR1 and CDR2: MDHEN, SYDVKM. This CDR3 has 15 amino acids. V lost 6 bases, J lost 0 bases, and 14 bases lay in between. CDR3 residues: CASSDAGTLNTEAFF. CDR3 nucleotide sequence: TGTGCCAGCAGCGACGCGGGAACCTTGAACACTGAAGCTTTCTTT.